A single sample is the source of the 25 T cell receptor beta chains below, sequenced in a study of T-cell reconstitution after alpha-beta-depleted transplantation in children. The library targeted TCRbeta and was prepared with unique molecular identifiers. TCRdb passed the PCR reads through MiXCR, listing each CDR3 protein once. Found here are roughly 790,000 distinct CDR3 sequences, roughly 16% of them singletons; the top ten hold roughly 4.8%. The material was PBMCs, mostly from graft donor cells, obtained 360 days after TCRalphabeta/CD19-depleted stem cell transplant. The source of these receptors is a male patient between 10 and 17 years old who had a stem cell transplant for acute lymphoblastic leukemia, so the T cells may come from the graft donor.

In its sample, this clonotype was seen a few times. This chain uses TRBV12-3 or TRBV12-4 with TRBJ1-1, with unresolved D. This CDR3 has 14 residues. V was clipped by 5 bases and J by 4 bases, with 14 bases between them. DNA for the CDR3: TGTGCCAGCAGTGAGTCCTCACCCTCCACTGAAGCTTTCTTT. Translated: CASSESSPSTEAFF.

This clonotype was found once. A junction boundary mismatches the germline segment, possibly from a read error. The V call is TRBV20-1, the J call TRBJ2-1; TRBD2 might be the D (6 bases). Germline V gene lookup returns CDR1 DFQATT and CDR2 SNEGSKA (reference sequence). The CDR3 loop spans 15 amino acids. CDR3 nucleotide sequence: TGCTGTGCTAGAGTGGTCGAGGAGGGGTACAATGAGCAGTTCTTC. Residues: CCARVVEEGYNEQFF.

Many counts were recorded for this clonotype. The gene calls are TRBV12-3 or TRBV12-4 and TRBJ2-5; unclear D gene. Trimming left V 3 bases short and J 2 bases short, with 7 bases between. This CDR3 contains 13 residues. The CDR3 nucleotides read TGTGCCAGCAGTTTCGGTAGACAAGAGACCCAGTACTTC. Protein product: CASSFGRQETQYF.

A few counts support this clonotype. This chain links TRBV7-3 with TRBJ2-3; 10 bases are a match to TRBD2. J was trimmed by 8 bases and V by 4 bases; bases with no gene match: 3. The length of the CDR3 is 13 residues. CDR1 SGHTA and CDR2 FQGTGA come from the germline V gene. The CDR3 coding sequence is TGTGCCAGCAGCTCCCAGCGGGAGGGTACGCAGTATTTT. The encoded protein is CASSSQREGTQYF.

This clonotype was seen a few times. The chain combines TRBV7-6 with TRBJ2-3, with 12 bases aligning to TRBD2. The CDR3 spans 19 residues. V shed 0 bases and J 4 bases; nucleotides not matched to a gene: 11. Germline CDR1 reads SGHVS; CDR2 reads FNYEAQ. CDR3 sequence reads: CASSLAPHLAGGPSDTQYF. The CDR3 DNA reads TGTGCCAGCAGCTTAGCCCCCCACCTAGCGGGAGGGCCGTCAGATACGCAGTATTTT.

A note on this clonotype: Just one base apart from a much larger clone, this may be a read error. The rearrangement links TRBV7-2 to TRBJ2-1, with 13 bases lining up with TRBD2. V was clipped by 5 bases and J by 7 bases; unmatched bases: 8. The CDR3 has 16 residues. Germline V gene data show CDR1 as SGHTA and CDR2 as FQGNSA. This chain's CDR3 is CASSTRTSGRRNEQFF. CDR3 sequence (DNA): TGTGCCAGCAGCACCAGGACTAGCGGGAGAAGAAATGAGCAGTTCTTC.

This chain connects TRBV29-1 to TRBJ2-7; D is tentatively TRBD1 or TRBD2 (5 bases each). Trimming left V 5 bases short and J 0 bases short, with 11 bases between. CDR3 length: 13 amino acids. CDR1 is SQVTM, CDR2 ANQGSEA, per germline. As DNA, the CDR3 is TGCAGCGTTTGGGGGATCCACTCCTACGAGCAGTACTTC. It codes for CSVWGIHSYEQYF.

This chain links TRBV6-1 with TRBJ2-7; D call uncertain. The CDR3 sequence is 13 residues long. The germline V gene encodes CDR1 MNHNS and CDR2 SASEGT. Trimming pared 8 bases from V and 2 bases from J, leaving 13 bases between. The CDR3 nucleotides read TGTGCCAGCTCCCGGCTCCTGACCTACGAGCAGTACTTC. The encoded protein is CASSRLLTYEQYF.

The DNA for the CDR3 is TGCAGTGCTGTTCAGACCGACAGGGTCTATGGCTACACCTTC. Its translation is CSAVQTDRVYGYTF. The chain is built from TRBV20-1 and TRBJ1-2; the match to TRBD1 covers 7 bases. CDR1 DFQATT and CDR2 SNEGSKA come from the germline V gene (reference sequence). With V trimmed by 5 bases and J by 4 bases, 10 bases remained unmatched. This CDR3 has 14 amino acids.

This clonotype showed up just a few times. V gene TRBV18 combines with J gene TRBJ2-7, with 7 nucleotides matching TRBD1. V lost 2 bases, J lost 6 bases, and 4 bases stayed unmatched. Germline CDR1 reads KGHSH; CDR2 reads LQKENI. This CDR3 is built from 13 residues. The CDR3: CASSPDRVGEQYF. The CDR3 DNA is TGTGCCAGCTCACCAGACAGGGTCGGCGAGCAGTACTTC.

This clonotype turned up a few times. J is TRBJ2-2 and V is TRBV11-2, with D perhaps matching TRBD1 or TRBD2 (5 bases each). V dropped 1 base and J dropped 2 bases, with 14 bases sitting between them. CDR1 and CDR2 (germline): SGHAT, FQNNGV. The CDR3 is made up of 17 amino acids. The CDR3 loop is CASSLGLPGPNTGELFF. The CDR3 DNA follows: TGTGCCAGCAGCTTAGGTCTACCGGGACCAAACACCGGGGAGCTGTTTTTT.

This clonotype was seen a few times. The chain couples TRBV20-1 to TRBJ2-2; D not certain. Trimming removed 4 bases from V and 1 base from J, with 7 bases in between. Germline CDR1 and CDR2: DFQATT and SNEGSKA (reference sequence). The CDR3 is 13 residues long. The CDR3, as DNA: TGCAGTGCTACCCCTCAGAACACCGGGGAGCTGTTTTTT. This gives the protein CSATPQNTGELFF.

This clonotype occurred a few times. This sequence joins TRBV15 and TRBJ2-2; 12 bases map to TRBD2. The CDR3 has 18 amino acids. V lost 2 bases to trimming and J lost 4 bases; unmatched junction nucleotides: 8. The germline V gene has CDR1 LNHNV and CDR2 YYDKDF (reference sequence). In DNA form, the CDR3 reads TGTGCCACCAGCAGACCGACTAGCGGGAGACCCCCCACCGGGGAGCTGTTTTTT. This gives the protein CATSRPTSGRPPTGELFF.

CDR3 DNA sequence: TGTGCCAGCAGCTTGTCTAGCGGGAGTGATACGCAGTATTTT. It encodes CASSLSSGSDTQYF. The chain is built from TRBV7-9 and TRBJ2-3; 10 bases are shared with TRBD2. The CDR3 extends over 14 amino acids. Germline CDR1 SEHNR, CDR2 FQNEAQ (reference sequence). After removal of 3 bases from V and 6 bases from J, the junction contained 3 bases not matched to a gene.

Many counts were recorded for this clonotype. The gene calls are TRBV25-1 and TRBJ1-1; TRBD1 might be the D (5 bases). Looked up from germline, CDR1 is MGHDK and CDR2 is SYGVNS. The V end was cut by 3 bases, the J end by 1 base, with 12 bases between. CDR3 length: 15 residues. The CDR3 loop reads CASSDMGDSNTEAFF. The CDR3 DNA sequence: TGTGCCAGCAGTGATATGGGGGACTCGAACACTGAAGCTTTCTTT.

The rearrangement joins TRBV7-9 to TRBJ2-7, with D possibly matching TRBD1 (6 bases). Looked up from germline, CDR1 is SEHNR and CDR2 is FQNEAQ (reference sequence). CDR3 length: 14 residues. The V end was cut by 2 bases, the J end by 0 bases, with 8 bases between. The CDR3 DNA reads TGTGCCAGCAGCTTACCAGGGGACTCCTACGAGCAGTACTTC. This translates into CASSLPGDSYEQYF.

The chain links TRBV11-3 to TRBJ2-2; D call uncertain. The CDR3 totals 14 residues. V was trimmed by 5 bases and J by 1 base, leaving 8 bases between them. Germline values: CDR1 SGHNT, CDR2 YENEEA. In nucleotides, the CDR3 is TGTGCCAGCAGCCTATACCAGAACACCGGGGAGCTGTTTTTT. Amino acids: CASSLYQNTGELFF.

V is TRBV7-9 and J is TRBJ2-3; the D is unclear. CDR3 length: 15 amino acids. V lost 1 base, J lost 2 bases, and 10 bases lay in between. Germline V gene data show CDR1 as SEHNR and CDR2 as FQNEAQ (reference sequence). The CDR3 loop is CASSLEGFPTDTQYF. The CDR3 DNA is TGTGCCAGCAGCTTAGAGGGTTTCCCCACAGATACGCAGTATTTT. The whole variable domain, remainder taken from reference TRBV7-9 and TRBJ2-3, is DTGVSQNPRHKITKRGQNVTFRCDPISEHNRLYWYRQTLGQGPEFLTYFQNEAQLEKSRLLSDRFSAERPKGSFSTLEIQRTEQGDSAMYLCASSLEGFPTDTQYFGPGTRLTVL.

In its sample, this clonotype was seen many times. The chain combines TRBV29-1 with TRBJ2-4, with TRBD2 matching over 10 bases. The CDR3 consists of 15 residues. Germline trimming cut 8 bases from V and 7 bases from J; bases unmatched to any gene: 14. Germline CDR1 SQVTM, CDR2 ANQGSEA. The CDR3 DNA follows: TGCAGCATCCGGGACTTCGGGACTAGCGCGAACATTCAGTACTTC. Its protein is CSIRDFGTSANIQYF.

The chain recombines TRBV11-2 with TRBJ1-3; D remains ambiguous. Germline CDR1 reads SGHAT; CDR2 reads FQNNGV. Trimming took off 6 bases at V and 0 bases at J, with 12 bases between the two ends. The CDR3 length is 15 residues. Here the CDR3 DNA reads TGTGCCAGCAGTGAGGGCGGTAACTCTGGAAACACCATATATTTT. Protein sequence: CASSEGGNSGNTIYF. The variable domain in full, completed from reference TRBV11-2 and TRBJ1-3, reads EAGVAQSPRYKIIEKRQSVAFWCNPISGHATLYWYQQILGQGPKLLIQFQNNGVVDDSQLPKDRFSAERLKGVDSTLKIQPAKLEDSAVYLCASSEGGNSGNTIYFGEGSWLTVV.

This chain uses TRBV18 with TRBJ1-4; D gene uncertain. The CDR3 is 15 residues long. CDR1 is KGHSH, CDR2 LQKENI, per germline. Between the trimmed V and J ends, which lost 0 bases and 7 bases, there was a span of 12 bases. CDR3 amino acids: CASSPPKVPSEKLFF. The CDR3 DNA reads as TGTGCCAGCTCACCACCAAAGGTGCCGAGTGAAAAACTGTTTTTT.

The chain carries TRBV3-1 and TRBJ2-2, with 9 bases aligning to TRBD2. With V trimmed by 5 bases and J by 3 bases, 10 bases remained unmatched. CDR1 and CDR2 (germline): LGHDT, YNNKEL (reference sequence). The CDR3 has 17 residues. CDR3 DNA sequence: TGTGCCAGCAGCGACCGCGGGAGGGGTAGGGACACCGGGGAGCTGTTTTTT. It yields the protein CASSDRGRGRDTGELFF.

In this sample, this clonotype turned up many times. V and J are TRBV24-1 and TRBJ2-2; possibly TRBD2 for D (6 bases). In germline, CDR1 is KGHDR, CDR2 SFDVKD. There are 20 residues in the CDR3. Trimming removed 0 bases from V and 0 bases from J, with 19 bases in between. Written as DNA, the CDR3 is TGTGCCACCAGTGATTTGGAGGGTGCGGGGATCTACGCGAACACCGGGGAGCTGTTTTTT. Translated: CATSDLEGAGIYANTGELFF.

This clonotype was seen a handful of times. The CDR3 reads CASSPRTSGSLEQFF. CDR3 DNA sequence: TGTGCCAGTAGTCCCCGGACTAGCGGGAGTTTGGAGCAGTTCTTC. This chain links TRBV19 with TRBJ2-1, with 13 bases that match TRBD2. Germline values: CDR1 LNHDA, CDR2 SQIVND (reference sequence). V shed 5 bases and J 10 bases; nucleotides not matched to a gene: 8. There are 15 residues in the CDR3.

This clonotype was seen a few times. This chain uses TRBV6-1 with TRBJ2-3; D gene uncertain. Trimming stripped 8 bases from V and 6 bases from J, with 15 bases between. Looked up from germline, CDR1 is MNHNS and CDR2 is SASEGT. The CDR3 contains 13 residues. This chain's CDR3 is CASARAVWDTQYF. CDR3 in DNA: TGTGCCAGCGCCCGGGCCGTATGGGATACGCAGTATTTT.